Following are 2 T cell receptor beta chains from one sample sequenced in a study of T cells after yellow fever vaccination. TCRdb analysed the 5' RACE reads with MiXCR anew, one entry per CDR3 protein. The sample carries tens of thousands of distinct CDR3 sequences, about 14% recorded once. Sequenced here: CD8+ T cells not binding an NS4B(214-222) dextramer, sorted from PBMCs, sampled about 21 days after the first yellow fever vaccination. Receptors were obtained from a young man who received the YFV17D yellow fever vaccine.

Details on this clonotype: Sequence at one end of the junction differs from germline and may be a read error. The rearrangement joins TRBV7-3 to TRBJ2-3; TRBD2 is a possible D gene (6 bases). The CDR3 has 12 residues. Germline V gene sequence: CDR1 SGHTA, CDR2 FQGTGA. CDR3 in amino acids: CASGGGTNTQYF. DNA of the CDR3: TGTGCCAGCGGGGGAGGCACAAATACGCAGTATTTT. Variable domain in full (rest from reference TRBV7-3 and TRBJ2-3): GAGVSQTPSNKVTEKGKYVELRCDPISGHTALYWYRQSLGQGPEFLIYFQGTGAADDSGLPNDRFFAVRPEGSVSTLKIQRTERGDSAVYLCASGGGTNTQYFGPGTRLTVL.

The V gene is TRBV6-5, the J gene TRBJ1-3; D uncertain. Trimming cost V 7 bases and J 4 bases, with 5 bases left between them. The CDR3 runs 11 residues. CDR1 is MNHEY and CDR2 is SVGAGI in the germline V gene. The CDR3 is CASKMGNTIYF. In DNA, the CDR3 is TGTGCCAGCAAGATGGGAAACACCATATATTTT.